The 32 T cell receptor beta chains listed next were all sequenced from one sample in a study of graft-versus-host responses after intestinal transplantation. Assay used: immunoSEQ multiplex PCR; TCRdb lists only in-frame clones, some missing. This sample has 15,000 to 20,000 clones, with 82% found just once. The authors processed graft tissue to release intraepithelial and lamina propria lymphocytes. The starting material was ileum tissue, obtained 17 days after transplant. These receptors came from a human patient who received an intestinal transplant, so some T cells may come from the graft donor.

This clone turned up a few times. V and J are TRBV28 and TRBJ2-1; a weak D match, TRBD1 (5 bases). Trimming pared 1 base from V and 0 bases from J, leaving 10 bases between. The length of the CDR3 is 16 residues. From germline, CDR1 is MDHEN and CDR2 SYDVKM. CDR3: CASSLYYRSSYNEQFF. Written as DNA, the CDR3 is TGTGCCAGCAGTTTATACTACAGGAGCTCCTACAATGAGCAGTTCTTC.

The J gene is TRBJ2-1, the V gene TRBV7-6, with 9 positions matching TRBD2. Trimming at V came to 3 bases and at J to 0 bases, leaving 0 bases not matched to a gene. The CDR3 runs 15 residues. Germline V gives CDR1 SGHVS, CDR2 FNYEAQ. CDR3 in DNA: TGTGCCAGCAGCTTTAGCGGGGGCTCCTACAATGAGCAGTTCTTC. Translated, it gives CASSFSGGSYNEQFF.

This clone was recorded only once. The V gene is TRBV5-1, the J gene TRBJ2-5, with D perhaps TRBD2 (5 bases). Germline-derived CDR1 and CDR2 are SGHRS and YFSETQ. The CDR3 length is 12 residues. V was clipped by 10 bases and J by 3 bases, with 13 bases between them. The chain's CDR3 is CAAETRKETQYF. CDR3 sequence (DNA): TGCGCCGCAGAAACTAGAAAAGAGACCCAGTACTTC.

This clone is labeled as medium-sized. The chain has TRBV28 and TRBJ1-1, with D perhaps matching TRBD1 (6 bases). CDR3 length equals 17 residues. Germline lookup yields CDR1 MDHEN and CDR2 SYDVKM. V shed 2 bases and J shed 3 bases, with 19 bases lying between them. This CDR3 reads CASSLVVGASMDTEAFF. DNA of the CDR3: TGTGCCAGCAGTTTAGTCGTGGGGGCATCGATGGACACTGAAGCTTTCTTT.

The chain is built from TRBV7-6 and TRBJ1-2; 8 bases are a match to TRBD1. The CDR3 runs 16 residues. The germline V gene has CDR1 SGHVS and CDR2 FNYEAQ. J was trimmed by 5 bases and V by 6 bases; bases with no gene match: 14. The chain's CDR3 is CASSPTFRGRRYGYTF. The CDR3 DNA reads TGTGCCAGCAGTCCCACTTTCAGGGGGCGCCGGTATGGCTACACCTTC.

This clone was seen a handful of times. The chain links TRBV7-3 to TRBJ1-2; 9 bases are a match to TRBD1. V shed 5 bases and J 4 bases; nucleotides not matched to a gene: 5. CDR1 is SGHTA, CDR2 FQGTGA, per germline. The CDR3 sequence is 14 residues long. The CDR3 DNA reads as TGTGCCAGCAGCGCCCGACAGGGGGGCTATGGCTACACCTTC. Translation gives CASSARQGGYGYTF.

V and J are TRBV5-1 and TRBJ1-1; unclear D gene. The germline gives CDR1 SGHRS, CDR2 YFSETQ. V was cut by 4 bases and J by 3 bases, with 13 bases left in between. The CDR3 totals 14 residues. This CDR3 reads CASSRGLRDTEAFF. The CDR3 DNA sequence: TGCGCCAGCAGCCGGGGTCTGCGGGACACTGAAGCTTTCTTT.

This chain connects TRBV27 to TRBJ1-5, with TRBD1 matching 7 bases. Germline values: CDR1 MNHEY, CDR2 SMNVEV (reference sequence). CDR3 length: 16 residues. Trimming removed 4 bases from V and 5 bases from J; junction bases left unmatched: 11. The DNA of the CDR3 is TGTGCCAGCAGTTCGACAGGGCCGTTCCAGTATCAGCCCCAGCATTTT. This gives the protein CASSSTGPFQYQPQHF.

The CDR3 reads CSVEEEGWGYEQYF. In DNA, the CDR3 is TGCAGCGTTGAAGAAGAGGGTTGGGGCTACGAGCAGTACTTC. The chain joins TRBV29-1 to TRBJ2-7; a weak D match, TRBD2 (5 bases). Trimming stripped 0 bases from V and 3 bases from J, with 12 bases between. The germline V gene encodes CDR1 SQVTM and CDR2 ANQGSEA. CDR3 length: 14 residues.

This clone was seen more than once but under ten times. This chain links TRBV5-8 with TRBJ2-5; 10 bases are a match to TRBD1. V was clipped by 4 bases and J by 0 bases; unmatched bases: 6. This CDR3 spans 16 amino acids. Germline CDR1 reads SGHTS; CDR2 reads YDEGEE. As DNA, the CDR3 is TGTGCCAGCAGCAAAGGACAGGGGGGGTACCAAGAGACCCAGTACTTC. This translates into CASSKGQGGYQETQYF.

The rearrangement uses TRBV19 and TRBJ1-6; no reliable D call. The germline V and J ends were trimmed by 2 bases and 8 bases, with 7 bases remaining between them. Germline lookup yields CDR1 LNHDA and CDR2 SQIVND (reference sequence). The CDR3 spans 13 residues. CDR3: CASSIYGDSPLHF. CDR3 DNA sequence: TGTGCCAGTAGTATATACGGTGATTCACCCCTCCACTTT.

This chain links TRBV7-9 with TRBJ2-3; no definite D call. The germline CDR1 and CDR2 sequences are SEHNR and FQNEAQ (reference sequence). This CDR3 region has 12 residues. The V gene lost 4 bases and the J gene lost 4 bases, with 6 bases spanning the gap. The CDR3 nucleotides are TGTGCCAGCAGCTCCGCCCCAGATACGCAGTATTTT. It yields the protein CASSSAPDTQYF.

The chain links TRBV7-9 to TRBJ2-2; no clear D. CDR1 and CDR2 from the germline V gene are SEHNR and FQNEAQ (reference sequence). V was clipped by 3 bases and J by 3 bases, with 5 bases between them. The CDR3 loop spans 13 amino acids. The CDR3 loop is CASSFWDTGELFF. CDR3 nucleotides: TGTGCCAGCAGCTTCTGGGACACCGGGGAGCTGTTTTTT.

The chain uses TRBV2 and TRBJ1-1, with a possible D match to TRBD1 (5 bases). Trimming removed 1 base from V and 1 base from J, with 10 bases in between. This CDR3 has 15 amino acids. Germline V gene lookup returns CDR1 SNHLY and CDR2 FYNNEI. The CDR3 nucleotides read TGTGCCAGCAGTGAAGTTGGGGCTCAGAACACTGAAGCTTTCTTT. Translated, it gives CASSEVGAQNTEAFF.

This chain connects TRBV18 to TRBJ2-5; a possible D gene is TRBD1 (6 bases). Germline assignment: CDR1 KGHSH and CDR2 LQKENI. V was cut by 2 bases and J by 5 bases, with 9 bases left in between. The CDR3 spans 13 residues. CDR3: CASSPGGGETQYF. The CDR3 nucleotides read TGTGCCAGCTCACCAGGGGGCGGCGAGACCCAGTACTTC.

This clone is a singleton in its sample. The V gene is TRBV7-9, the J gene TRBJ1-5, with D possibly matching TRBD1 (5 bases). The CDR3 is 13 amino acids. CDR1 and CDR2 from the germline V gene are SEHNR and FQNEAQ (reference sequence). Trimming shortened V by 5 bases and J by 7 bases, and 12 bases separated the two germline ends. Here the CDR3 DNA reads TGTGCCAGCAGCCTTACGGGGGGGCAGCCCCAGCATTTT. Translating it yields CASSLTGGQPQHF.

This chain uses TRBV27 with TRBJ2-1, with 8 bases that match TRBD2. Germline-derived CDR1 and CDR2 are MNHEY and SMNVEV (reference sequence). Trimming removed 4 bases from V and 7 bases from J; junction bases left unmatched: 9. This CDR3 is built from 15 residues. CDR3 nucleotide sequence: TGTGCCAGCAGTTCCCATTCGGGAGGGCGGAATGAGCAGTTCTTC. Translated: CASSSHSGGRNEQFF.

The CDR3 coding sequence is TGTGCCACCAGCGCAGGGGGCTGGGGTGAAAAACTGTTTTTT. Protein: CATSAGGWGEKLFF. The chain joins TRBV15 to TRBJ1-4, with 8 positions matching TRBD1. CDR3 length equals 14 residues. CDR1 LNHNV and CDR2 YYDKDF come from the germline V gene (reference sequence). The trim removed 5 bases at V and 7 bases at J, leaving 6 bases unmatched.

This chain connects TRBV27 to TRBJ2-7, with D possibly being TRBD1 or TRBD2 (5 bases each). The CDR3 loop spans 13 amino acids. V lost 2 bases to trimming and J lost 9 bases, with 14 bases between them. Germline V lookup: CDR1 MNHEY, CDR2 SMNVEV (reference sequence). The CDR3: CASSLQGPGGQYF. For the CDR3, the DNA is TGTGCCAGCAGTTTACAGGGCCCTGGGGGGCAGTACTTC.

CDR3 amino acids: CASRPSGGSGNTIYF. The CDR3 DNA is TGTGCCAGCAGACCAAGTGGGGGATCTGGAAACACCATATATTTT. The genes are TRBV7-9 and TRBJ1-3, with D possibly matching TRBD1 (5 bases). Germline V gene sequence: CDR1 SEHNR, CDR2 FQNEAQ (reference sequence). V was trimmed by 6 bases and J by 1 base, leaving 13 bases between them. This CDR3 spans 15 amino acids. Looking up the rest from reference TRBV7-9 and TRBJ1-3 gives the full variable domain: DTGVSQNPRHKITKRGQNVTFRCDPISEHNRLYWYRQTLGQGPEFLTYFQNEAQLEKSRLLSDRFSAERPKGSFSTLEIQRTEQGDSAMYLCASRPSGGSGNTIYFGEGSWLTVV.

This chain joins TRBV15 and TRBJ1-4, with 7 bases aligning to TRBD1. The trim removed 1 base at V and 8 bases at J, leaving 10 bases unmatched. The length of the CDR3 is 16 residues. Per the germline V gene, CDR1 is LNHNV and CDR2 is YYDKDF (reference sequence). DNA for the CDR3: TGTGCCACCAGCAGAGCGTACCAGGGGGGCGGGGAAAAACTGTTTTTT. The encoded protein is CATSRAYQGGGEKLFF.

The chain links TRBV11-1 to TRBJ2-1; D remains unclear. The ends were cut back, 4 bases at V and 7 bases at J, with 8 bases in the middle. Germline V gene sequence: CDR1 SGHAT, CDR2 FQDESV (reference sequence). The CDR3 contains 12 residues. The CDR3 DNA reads TGTGCCAGCAGCTATATTCGGAATGAGCAGTTCTTC. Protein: CASSYIRNEQFF.

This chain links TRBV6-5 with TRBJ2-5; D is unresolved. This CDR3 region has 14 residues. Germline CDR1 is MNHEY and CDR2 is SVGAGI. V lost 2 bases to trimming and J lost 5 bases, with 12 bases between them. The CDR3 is CASSYLDRFETQYF. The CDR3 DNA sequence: TGTGCCAGCAGTTACCTAGACCGATTCGAGACCCAGTACTTC.

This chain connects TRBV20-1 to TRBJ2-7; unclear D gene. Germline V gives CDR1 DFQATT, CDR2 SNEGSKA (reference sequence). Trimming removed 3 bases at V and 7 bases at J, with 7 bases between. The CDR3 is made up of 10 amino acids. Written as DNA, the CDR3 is TGCAGTGCTAGGGGTTTGGAGCAGTACTTC. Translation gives CSARGLEQYF.

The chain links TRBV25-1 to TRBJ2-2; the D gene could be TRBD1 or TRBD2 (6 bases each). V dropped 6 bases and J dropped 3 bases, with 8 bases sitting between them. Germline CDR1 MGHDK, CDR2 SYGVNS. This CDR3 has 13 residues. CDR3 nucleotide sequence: TGTGCCAGCAGGAGGGGGGACACCGGGGAGCTGTTTTTT. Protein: CASRRGDTGELFF.

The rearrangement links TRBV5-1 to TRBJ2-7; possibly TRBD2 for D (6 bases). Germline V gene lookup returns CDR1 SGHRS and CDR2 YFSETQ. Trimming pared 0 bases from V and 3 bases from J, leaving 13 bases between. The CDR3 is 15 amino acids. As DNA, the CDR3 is TGCGCCAGCAGCTTGGCCGGGAGTCTCAGCTACGAGCAGTACTTC. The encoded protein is CASSLAGSLSYEQYF. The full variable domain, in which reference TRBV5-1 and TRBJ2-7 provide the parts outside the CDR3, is KAGVTQTPRYLIKTRGQQVTLSCSPISGHRSVSWYQQTPGQGLQFLFEYFSETQRNKGNFPGRFSGRQFSNSRSEMNVSTLELGDSALYLCASSLAGSLSYEQYFGPGTRLTVT.

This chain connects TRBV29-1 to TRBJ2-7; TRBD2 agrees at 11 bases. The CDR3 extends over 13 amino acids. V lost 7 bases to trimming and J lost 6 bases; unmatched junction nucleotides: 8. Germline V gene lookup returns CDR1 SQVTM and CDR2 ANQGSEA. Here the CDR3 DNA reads TGCAGCGCTAGACTAGCGGGGATCACCGAGCAGTACTTC. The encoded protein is CSARLAGITEQYF.

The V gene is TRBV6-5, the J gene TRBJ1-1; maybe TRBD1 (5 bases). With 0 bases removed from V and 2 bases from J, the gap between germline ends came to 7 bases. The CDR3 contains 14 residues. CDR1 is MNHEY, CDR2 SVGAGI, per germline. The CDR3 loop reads CASSYSGRNTEAFF. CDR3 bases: TGTGCCAGCAGTTACTCGGGACGAAACACTGAAGCTTTCTTT.

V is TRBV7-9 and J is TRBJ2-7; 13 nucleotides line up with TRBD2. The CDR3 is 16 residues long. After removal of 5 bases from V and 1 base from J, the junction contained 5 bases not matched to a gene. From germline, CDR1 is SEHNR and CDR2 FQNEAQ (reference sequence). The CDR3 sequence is CASSRTSGRRSYEQYF. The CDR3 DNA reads TGTGCCAGCAGCCGGACTAGCGGGAGAAGGTCCTACGAGCAGTACTTC.

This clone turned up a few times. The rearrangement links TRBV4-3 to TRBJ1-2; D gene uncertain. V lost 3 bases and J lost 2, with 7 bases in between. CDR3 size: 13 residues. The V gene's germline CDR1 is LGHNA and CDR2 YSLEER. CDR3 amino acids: CASSQGDNYGYTF. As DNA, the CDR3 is TGCGCCAGCAGCCAGGGAGACAACTATGGCTACACCTTC.

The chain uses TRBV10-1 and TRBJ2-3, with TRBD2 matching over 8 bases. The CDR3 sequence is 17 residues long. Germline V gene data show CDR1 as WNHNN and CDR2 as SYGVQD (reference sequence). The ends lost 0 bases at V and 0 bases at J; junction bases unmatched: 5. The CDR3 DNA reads TGCGCCAGCAGTGAGTCGGCGGCTAGCGGGAGCACAGATACGCAGTATTTT. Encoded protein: CASSESAASGSTDTQYF.

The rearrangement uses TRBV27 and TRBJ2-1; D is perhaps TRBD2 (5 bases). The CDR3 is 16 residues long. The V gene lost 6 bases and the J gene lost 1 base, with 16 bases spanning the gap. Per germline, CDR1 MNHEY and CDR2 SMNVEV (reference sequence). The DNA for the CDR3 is TGTGCCAGCAGCCCGTATTTCTCGGGATCCTACAATGAGCAGTTCTTC. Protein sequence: CASSPYFSGSYNEQFF.